This T cell receptor beta chain was sequenced in a study of blood T cell repertoires in COVID-19. The wider study: The samples span acute and convalescent COVID-19 from the United States, Italy and Spain. PBMCs, B-cell-depleted T cells, or T cells were the source of the cDNA or gDNA that made up the material.

The CDR3 is 14 residues long. The V gene end was trimmed by 6 bases and the J gene end by 11 bases; junction bases not matched to a gene: 11. Germline V CDR1 and CDR2: SEHNR, FQNEAQ (reference sequence). Sequencing was performed with immunoSEQ multiplex PCR; in TCRdb, only in-frame clones are kept and a portion is missing. The sample holds some 520,000 clones; roughly 89% are singletons and the top ten take roughly 0.92%. The sequence was collected from a man aged 18 to 30 with COVID-19, enrolled during active disease. The source material was peripheral blood. The J gene is TRBJ1-1, the V gene TRBV7-9; 11 nucleotides match TRBD1. CDR3 residues: CASRTRTGGGGAFF. The CDR3 DNA is TGTGCCAGCAGGACCCGGACAGGGGGCGGGGGGGCTTTCTTT.